This T cell receptor (beta chain) was captured in a study of T cell repertoires in cytomegalovirus infection. Broader study findings: The cumulative frequency of public TCR beta families distinguished individuals who carried CMV together with the relevant HLA. In two of eight donors, the top clonotype was HLA-C-restricted CMV-specific.

One entry per CDR3 protein, called by TCRdb with MiXCR from the reads. The sample yields more than 650,000 distinct CDR3 sequences, about 40% seen once. About this clonotype itself: Its matching antigen is unknown.

The CDR3 sequence is 15 residues long. The V and J ends lost 5 bases and 7 bases, in that order; junction bases with no gene match: 12. The source material was PBMCs. V and J are TRBV12-3 or TRBV12-4 and TRBJ2-5; the match to TRBD1 covers 8 bases. The receptor was derived from a human donor in good health (CMV status not recorded). Some clones in this sample may be carry-over from other donors' samples. As DNA, the CDR3 is TGTGCCAGCAGTCCGCCTCGGACAGGGATGGCGACCCAGTACTTC. This codes for CASSPPRTGMATQYF.